These 17 T cell receptor beta chains were sequenced from one sample in a study of OX40 agonist ivuxolimab in advanced cancers. The data were produced by immunoSEQ multiplex PCR, yet TCRdb's version contains in-frame clones alone and is incomplete. The profile shows more than 45,000 clones, approximately 91% of them singletons. The specimen comprised CD4+ or CD8+ T cells sorted from blood, sampled in a trial of the OX40 agonist ivuxolimab. These receptor sequences come from an adult with an advanced solid tumor such as melanoma, head and neck, liver or kidney cancer.

The genes are TRBV6-1 and TRBJ1-5, with D perhaps matching TRBD1 (5 bases). The CDR3 has 13 amino acids. V was clipped by 1 base and J by 7 bases, with 8 bases between them. Germline lookup yields CDR1 MNHNS and CDR2 SASEGT. This chain's CDR3 is CASSEDRWQPQHF. The CDR3 region has the DNA TGTGCCAGCAGTGAAGACAGGTGGCAGCCCCAGCATTTT.

The chain is built from TRBV6-4 and TRBJ2-1; D not certain. Deletions cut 2 bases from V and 7 bases from J, with 12 bases between. The CDR3 totals 14 residues. Germline V gives CDR1 MRHNA, CDR2 SNTAGT. The CDR3 protein is CASSDPRYGNEQFF. CDR3 sequence (DNA): TGTGCCAGCAGTGACCCGCGGTATGGGAATGAGCAGTTCTTC.

The chain employs TRBV7-3 and TRBJ1-1; D not certain. V was cut by 3 bases and J by 6 bases, with 14 bases left in between. CDR3 length: 14 residues. Germline lookup yields CDR1 SGHTA and CDR2 FQGTGA. CDR3 sequence (DNA): TGTGCCAGCAGCTTGACACCCGAGGGCCCTGAAGCTTTCTTT. Its protein is CASSLTPEGPEAFF.

V usage is TRBV4-1 and J usage is TRBJ2-5; 9 nucleotides agree with TRBD2. With V trimmed by 0 bases and J by 4 bases, 9 bases remained unmatched. Germline CDR1 MGHRA, CDR2 YSYEKL. This CDR3 has 17 residues. The CDR3 reads CASSQDLWGGGAETQYF. In DNA form, the CDR3 reads TGCGCCAGCAGCCAAGATCTTTGGGGCGGGGGGGCAGAGACCCAGTACTTC.

V usage is TRBV28 and J usage is TRBJ1-2; tentative D call: TRBD1 (6 bases). Germline V gene sequence: CDR1 MDHEN, CDR2 SYDVKM. The CDR3 has 16 residues. V was pared by 8 bases and J by 4 bases, with 23 bases between. The CDR3 region is CASQSRGAFTGYGYTF. The CDR3 region has the DNA TGTGCCAGCCAGAGCCGGGGGGCGTTCACGGGCTATGGCTACACCTTC.

The chain recombines TRBV5-1 with TRBJ1-1; D unclear. V was pared by 4 bases and J by 4 bases, with 14 bases between. The CDR3 loop spans 14 amino acids. Germline assignment: CDR1 SGHRS and CDR2 YFSETQ. The CDR3 coding sequence is TGCGCCAGCAGCCGGGGTGAGGGCGGCACTGAAGCTTTCTTT. Translated: CASSRGEGGTEAFF.

The chain joins TRBV5-1 to TRBJ2-5; 8 bases are shared with TRBD1. V shed 2 bases, J shed 4 bases, and the junction held 4 bases outside the gene matches. Germline V gene lookup returns CDR1 SGHRS and CDR2 YFSETQ. The CDR3 length is 14 residues. This chain's CDR3 is CASSFDRGRETQYF. The CDR3 nucleotides are TGCGCCAGCAGCTTCGACAGGGGAAGAGAGACCCAGTACTTC.

About this clone: The same CDR3 can be traced to other DNA sequences in this sample. The chain combines TRBV28 with TRBJ1-5; no definite D call. The CDR3 covers 13 residues. Trimming shortened V by 2 bases and J by 2 bases, and 4 bases separated the two germline ends. Germline values: CDR1 MDHEN, CDR2 SYDVKM. As DNA, the CDR3 is TGTGCCAGCAGTTTAACTGGCAATCAGCCCCAGCATTTT. Encoded protein: CASSLTGNQPQHF.

This clone was counted once. This chain connects TRBV27 to TRBJ1-1, with 7 positions matching TRBD1. This CDR3 has 17 amino acids. Per the germline V gene, CDR1 is MNHEY and CDR2 is SMNVEV (reference sequence). The V segment lost 0 bases and the J segment 1 base; nucleotides outside the gene matches: 8. In nucleotides, the CDR3 is TGTGCCAGCAGTTTATCCAATAAAGGGGGCTGGAACACTGAAGCTTTCTTT. This codes for CASSLSNKGGWNTEAFF.

The chain joins TRBV29-1 to TRBJ2-7; D is perhaps TRBD1 or TRBD2 (5 bases each). This CDR3 is 13 amino acids long. CDR1 and CDR2 (germline): SQVTM, ANQGSEA. Trimming cost V 2 bases and J 7 bases, with 15 bases left between them. The CDR3 here is CSVERQWDGEQYF. CDR3 DNA sequence: TGCAGCGTTGAAAGACAGTGGGACGGGGAGCAGTACTTC.

This CDR3 reads CASSPRIAEYNEQFF. In DNA form, the CDR3 reads TGTGCCAGCTCCCCCCGAATAGCGGAATACAATGAGCAGTTCTTC. The chain combines TRBV18 with TRBJ2-1; a possible D gene is TRBD2 (6 bases). Germline loops: CDR1 KGHSH, CDR2 LQKENI. Trimming cost V 6 bases and J 4 bases, with 16 bases left between them. The CDR3 covers 15 residues.

The chain joins TRBV5-1 to TRBJ2-3; 9 bases are a match to TRBD1. Germline V lookup: CDR1 SGHRS, CDR2 YFSETQ. With V trimmed by 4 bases and J by 6 bases, 9 bases remained unmatched. The CDR3 length is 15 residues. The CDR3 here is CASSGWTGVEDTQYF. The CDR3 coding sequence is TGCGCCAGCAGCGGGTGGACAGGGGTGGAGGATACGCAGTATTTT.

J is TRBJ2-7 and V is TRBV19, with 10 bases that match TRBD2. Germline V lookup: CDR1 LNHDA, CDR2 SQIVND (reference sequence). V shed 5 bases and J 7 bases; nucleotides not matched to a gene: 8. This CDR3 has 14 amino acids. The CDR3 protein is CASSAAGGPKEQYF. CDR3 in DNA: TGTGCCAGTAGTGCAGCGGGAGGGCCAAAAGAGCAGTACTTC.

This clone was seen a few times. This sequence joins TRBV7-9 and TRBJ1-2; D is undetermined. V lost 1 base, J lost 3 bases, and 6 bases lay in between. Looked up from germline, CDR1 is SEHNR and CDR2 is FQNEAQ (reference sequence). The CDR3 sequence is 13 residues long. The DNA for the CDR3 is TGTGCCAGCAGCTTAGGGACGGACTATGGCTACACCTTC. Protein product: CASSLGTDYGYTF.

The chain employs TRBV7-9 and TRBJ2-5, with D unresolved. Germline CDR1 is SEHNR and CDR2 is FQNEAQ (reference sequence). The CDR3 is 10 amino acids. Trimming pared 5 bases from V and 7 bases from J, leaving 5 bases between. CDR3 region: CASSPMTQYF. CDR3 nucleotides: TGTGCCAGCAGCCCAATGACCCAGTACTTC.

The V call is TRBV10-3, the J call TRBJ1-2; TRBD1 matches 11 bases. The length of the CDR3 is 14 residues. Germline CDR1 ENHRY, CDR2 SYGVKD. V lost 6 bases and J lost 7; bases outside the gene matches: 7. The CDR3 here is CAISLGQGAVGYTF. The CDR3 nucleotides are TGTGCCATCAGCCTTGGACAGGGGGCTGTTGGCTACACCTTC.

The J gene is TRBJ2-5, the V gene TRBV11-2; the match to TRBD2 covers 8 bases. CDR3 length: 14 residues. CDR1 is SGHAT, CDR2 FQNNGV, per germline. The trim removed 5 bases at V and 5 bases at J, leaving 7 bases unmatched. The CDR3 loop is CASSVGLVGETQYF. For the CDR3, the DNA is TGTGCCAGCAGCGTGGGACTAGTAGGTGAGACCCAGTACTTC.